Listed here are 4 T cell receptor beta chains from one sample, sequenced in a study of blood T cell repertoires in COVID-19. The assay was immunoSEQ multiplex PCR, and TCRdb's table has in-frame clones only and misses some. The repertoire holds a few hundred thousand clones, with just under 85% as singletons. The sample taken for sequencing was PBMCs or T cells enriched from blood (not recorded which). The source of these receptors is a man aged 35-49 years who had recovered from COVID-19.

This chain links TRBV5-1 with TRBJ2-3, with 7 bases lining up with TRBD1. The CDR3 consists of 13 residues. V lost 1 base and J lost 10; bases outside the gene matches: 6. Per the germline V gene, CDR1 is SGHRS and CDR2 is YFSETQ. DNA of the CDR3: TGCGCCAGCAGCTTGACAGGGGACGGTGCGCAGTATTTT. Its protein is CASSLTGDGAQYF.

The gene calls are TRBV2 and TRBJ1-2, with TRBD1 matching 8 bases. The V gene's germline CDR1 is SNHLY and CDR2 FYNNEI. Unmatched junction bases numbered 3, after V lost 6 bases and J lost 0 bases. The CDR3 has 14 residues. CDR3 in DNA: TGTGCCAGCAGCACACAGGGGGCTAACTATGGCTACACCTTC. This codes for CASSTQGANYGYTF.

This chain connects TRBV4-1 to TRBJ1-1; a possible D gene is TRBD1 (5 bases). The CDR3 is made up of 15 amino acids. Germline CDR1 is MGHRA and CDR2 is YSYEKL. V lost 1 base to trimming and J lost 1 base, with 10 bases between them. The CDR3 nucleotides are TGCGCCAGCAGCCAAGTAGCAGGGCGGAACACTGAAGCTTTCTTT. The encoded protein is CASSQVAGRNTEAFF.

This sequence joins TRBV7-8 and TRBJ1-4, with TRBD1 matching over 9 bases. This CDR3 spans 14 amino acids. Germline trimming cut 3 bases from V and 8 bases from J; bases unmatched to any gene: 4. Germline CDR1 SGHVS, CDR2 FQNEAQ. CDR3 nucleotides: TGTGCCAGCAGCTTCGCCGGGACAGGGGAAAAACTGTTTTTT. Translation gives CASSFAGTGEKLFF.